These T cell receptor beta chains were read from a single sample in a study of CD8 T cells in ankylosing spondylitis. From the 5' RACE reads, TCRdb called clonotypes with MiXCR, one entry per CDR3 protein. Counted here are about 500,000 distinct CDR3 sequences, over 4% occurring once; the ten biggest clones make up approximately 3.5%. The sequencing input was blood, either unsorted or a sorted T cell fraction (not recorded which). The receptors stem from a male donor with ankylosing spondylitis. The CDR3 runs from the conserved cysteine through the conserved F or W. Each record gives: J gene, V gene, CDR3 protein.

>TRBJ2-1|TRBV28
CASSSGAGSYNEQFF
>TRBJ1-2|TRBV4-1
CASSRVGTGNGYTF
>TRBJ1-1|TRBV6-1
CASKPSRVNTEAFF
>TRBJ2-5|TRBV11-1
CASSSWDREVETQYF
>TRBJ1-1|TRBV27
CASHSGTGIRAFF
>TRBJ1-1|TRBV6-6
CASNVGQGGAFF
>TRBJ1-2|TRBV11-1
CASRRDRAGYGYTF
>TRBJ2-7|TRBV7-2
CASSSQGGSAYEQYF
>TRBJ2-2|TRBV5-1
CASSSQGQGNTGELFF
>TRBJ1-1|TRBV4-1
CASSKQGATEAFF
>TRBJ2-1|TRBV12-3/TRBV12-4
CASRNRVNEQFF
>TRBJ2-7|TRBV9
CASSVEGGSYEQYF
>TRBJ2-5|TRBV6-2/TRBV6-3
CASSLLIQETQYF
>TRBJ1-5|TRBV20-1
CSAREGHYSNQPQHF
>TRBJ2-1|TRBV7-3
CASSLLAGVDEQFF
>TRBJ2-7|TRBV7-9
CASSQSGSHYEQYF
>TRBJ1-2|TRBV27
CASASSTGALLGYTF
>TRBJ1-4|TRBV29-1
CSVGQGVEKLFF
>TRBJ2-7|TRBV6-1
CASSRSGTGGYEQYF
>TRBJ2-5|TRBV5-1
CASSLTVAIQETQYF
>TRBJ2-5|TRBV7-6
CASSTGTKRAKTQYF
>TRBJ1-1|TRBV20-1
CSAPIGGLNTEAFF
>TRBJ2-3|TRBV5-1
CASSFWKNTDTQYF
>TRBJ1-1|TRBV7-2
CASSLRQFNTEAFF